These T cell receptor beta chains were read from a single sample in a study of blood T cell repertoires in COVID-19. The table came from immunoSEQ multiplex PCR; TCRdb's copy has only in-frame clones and leaves some out. This table has some 300,000 clones, 88% appearing once. Material for sequencing was peripheral blood. The receptors shown here come from a woman under 40 who had recovered from COVID-19. Each CDR3 is given with its conserved first and last residue. The D gene is left open where the match is weak. Size tells how often a clone was seen (once, few, many) or the class of an expanded clone, and some rows leave it out.

>TRBD1|TRBV18|TRBJ2-3|-
TGTGCCAGCTTCACGACAGGGGGTGAAGCAGATACGCAGTATTTT
CASFTTGGEADTQYF
>-|TRBV7-2|TRBJ1-2|-
TGTGCCAGCAGCTTGGCAGCTAACTATGGCTACACCTTC
CASSLAANYGYTF
>TRBD1|TRBV4-3|TRBJ2-3|once
TGCGCCAGCAGCCGGGGACAGGGCGCAGATACGCAGTATTTT
CASSRGQGADTQYF
>-|TRBV7-6|TRBJ1-2|-
TGTGCCAGCAGCTTAGAGCCAGGGTGGGACTATGGCTACACCTTC
CASSLEPGWDYGYTF
>TRBD1|TRBV12-5|TRBJ2-1|-
TGTGCTAGTGGTTTGGTTCTATCCGGGACAGTCAATGAGCAGTTCTTC
CASGLVLSGTVNEQFF
>TRBD1|TRBV4-2|TRBJ2-2|-
TGTGCCAGCAGCCACGCTGGACAGGGGTACACCGGGGAGCTGTTTTTT
CASSHAGQGYTGELFF
>-|TRBV5-1|TRBJ2-7|-
TGCGCCAGCAGCTTGGACAGATACTACGAGCAGTACTTC
CASSLDRYYEQYF
>TRBD1|TRBV7-9|TRBJ1-3|-
TGTGCCAGCAGCTTAGCCAGGACAGGGCTCTCTGGAAACACCATATATTTT
CASSLARTGLSGNTIYF
>-|TRBV28|TRBJ1-6|-
TGTGCCAGCAGTTTAGGGGCTTCACCCCTCCACTTT
CASSLGASPLHF
>-|TRBV5-1|TRBJ2-7|-
TGCGCCAGCAGCCTAGAAGGACAGATTCTCTACGAGCAGTACTTC
CASSLEGQILYEQYF
>-|TRBV7-9|TRBJ2-5|once
TGTGCCAGCAGCTTAGCCCCCGGAGGGCCGGGAGAGACCCAGTACTTC
CASSLAPGGPGETQYF
>TRBD2|TRBV5-4|TRBJ2-3|once
TGTGCCATCTCAATACGGGGGGGAAGCACAGATACGCAGTATTTT
CAISIRGGSTDTQYF
>-|TRBV6-5|TRBJ2-5|-
TGTGCCAGCAGTTACTCGGGCAGGAGGCAAGAGACCCAGTACTTC
CASSYSGRRQETQYF
>-|TRBV4-2|TRBJ1-3|-
TGTGCCAGCAGCCAAGCAGGGGCAGGAAACACCATATATTTT
CASSQAGAGNTIYF
>-|TRBV4-1|TRBJ1-5|few
TGCGCCAGCAGCCAGGCAGACAGAAGCAATCAGCCCCAGCATTTT
CASSQADRSNQPQHF
>TRBD1|TRBV5-5|TRBJ1-2|-
TGTGCCAGCAGCTACCAGAGACAGGGGCAGTATGGCTACACCTTC
CASSYQRQGQYGYTF
>TRBD1|TRBV6-1|TRBJ2-3|-
TGTGCCAGCAGTGAAGCGCCAGGGGGCATCACAGATACGCAGTATTTT
CASSEAPGGITDTQYF
>TRBD1|TRBV19|TRBJ1-5|-
TGTGCCAGCACCCTCGGGACAGACTATAGCAATCAGCCCCAGCATTTT
CASTLGTDYSNQPQHF
>-|TRBV11-1|TRBJ2-7|once
TGTGCCAGCAGCTCCCAAGGGGGGGCCGACGAGCAGTACTTC
CASSSQGGADEQYF
>TRBD1|TRBV19|TRBJ1-5|-
TGTGCCAGTAGTAGGGGCGACAGGGTTAATCAGCCCCAGCATTTT
CASSRGDRVNQPQHF